The table lists the clone carrying this TCR beta chain with a few counts. Its cognate antigen is unknown. This sample is part of a study of beta chain features in type 1 diabetes. Broader study findings: Shorter TCRB CDR3s, moderately but significantly so, marked every one of the four CD4+ subsets in Type 1 diabetes patients. Fewer junction insertions and more nucleotide deletions appeared in type 1 diabetes patients. Whether HLA type influences TCRB rearrangement remained unresolved here.

Expressed TCRB transcripts got sequenced, as all isolated RNA was reverse transcribed. Measured with immunoSEQ multiplex PCR; TCRdb has only the in-frame clones, and not every one. In the table there are about 160,000 clones, 7.8% of which are singletons. Markers CD45RO/CCR7/CD25/CD127/CD95/CD27 served to sort CD4+ naive, central memory, regulatory and stem cell-like memory cells. The CDR3 has 15 residues. V dropped 5 bases and J dropped 5; count of bases not matched to a gene: 7. CDR1 SGHTA and CDR2 FQGTGA come from the germline V gene. Material for sequencing was central memory CD4+ T cells from blood. The receptor comes from a woman aged 40 to 49 with type 1 diabetes. The chain has TRBV7-3 and TRBJ2-3; 10 bases line up with TRBD2. DNA of the CDR3: TGTGCCAGCAGCCCGAGCGGGAGGGCCAAAGATACGCAGTATTTT. This sequence encodes CASSPSGRAKDTQYF.